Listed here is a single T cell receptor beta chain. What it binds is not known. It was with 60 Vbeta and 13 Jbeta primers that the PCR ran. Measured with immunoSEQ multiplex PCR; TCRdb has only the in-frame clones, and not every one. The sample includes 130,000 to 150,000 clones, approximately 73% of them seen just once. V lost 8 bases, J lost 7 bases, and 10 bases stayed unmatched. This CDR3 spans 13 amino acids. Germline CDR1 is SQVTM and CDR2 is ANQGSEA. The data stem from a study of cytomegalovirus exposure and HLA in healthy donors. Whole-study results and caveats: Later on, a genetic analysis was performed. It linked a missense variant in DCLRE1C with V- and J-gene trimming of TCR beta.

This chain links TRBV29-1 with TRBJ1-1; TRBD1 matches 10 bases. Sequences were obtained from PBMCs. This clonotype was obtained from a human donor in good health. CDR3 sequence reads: CSLGTGEVNEAFF. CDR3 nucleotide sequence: TGCAGCCTCGGGACAGGGGAAGTGAATGAAGCTTTCTTT. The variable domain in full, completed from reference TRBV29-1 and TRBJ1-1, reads SAVISQKPSRDICQRGTSLTIQCQVDSQVTMMFWYRQQPGQSLTLIATANQGSEATYESGFVIDKFPISRPNLTFSTLTVSNMSPEDSSIYLCSLGTGEVNEAFFGQGTRLTVV.